This TCR beta chain was captured by sequencing in a study of regulatory T cells in long-lasting Graves disease. Combining iRepertoire HTBI primers with Arm-PCR of CDR3 regions, the authors built TCR beta libraries. TCRdb used MiXCR to reprocess the multiplex PCR reads, holding one entry per CDR3 protein. The table records over 350,000 distinct CDR3 sequences, less than 25% of them present only once. The germline V gene encodes CDR1 MNHEY and CDR2 SVGEGT. CDR3 length: 13 residues. The sample holds many counts of this clonotype. At one boundary the junction diverges from the germline segment, which might be a read error. Time point given: persistent/refractory GD, antithyroid drugs over 5 years with positive TRAb. PBMC RNA was the source of the TCR library.

The specimen was peripheral blood mononuclear cells (PBMCs), collected when the disease was refractory, from a patient treated with antithyroid drugs. The clonotype was recovered from a female donor with Graves disease. This chain connects TRBV6-2 or TRBV6-3 to TRBJ2-7; tentative D call: TRBD2 (5 bases). The CDR3 sequence is CASSHSPGYEQYF. The CDR3 nucleotides are TGTGCCAGCAGTCACTCACCGGGGTACGAGCAGTACTTC.